These 4 T cell receptor beta chains were all obtained from the same sample, sequenced in a study of cytomegalovirus exposure and HLA in healthy donors. PCR involved 60 Vbeta and 13 Jbeta primers. Sequenced by immunoSEQ multiplex PCR; TCRdb stores in-frame clones only, minus some. The table records under 110,000 clones, roughly 80% of them present only once. The sample taken for sequencing was PBMCs. These receptors were obtained from a man aged 50 to 60 in good health and CMV-seronegative.

The CDR3 spells CASSTGQGGFETQYF. For the CDR3, the DNA is TGCGCCAGCAGCACGGGACAGGGGGGTTTCGAGACCCAGTACTTC. V is TRBV5-1 and J is TRBJ2-5; 11 bases agree with TRBD1. There are 15 residues in the CDR3. Germline loops: CDR1 SGHRS, CDR2 YFSETQ. The trim removed 4 bases at V and 5 bases at J, leaving 7 bases unmatched.

V gene TRBV6-4 combines with J gene TRBJ2-1; 10 bases are a match to TRBD2. Looked up from germline, CDR1 is MRHNA and CDR2 is SNTAGT. V lost 4 bases to trimming and J lost 10 bases; unmatched junction nucleotides: 10. The CDR3 has 15 residues. CDR3 protein: CASSALLAGGSEQFF. The CDR3 DNA follows: TGTGCCAGCAGTGCCCTCTTAGCGGGGGGCTCCGAGCAGTTCTTC.

This chain joins TRBV6-6 and TRBJ1-6; D uncertain. The V and J ends lost 11 bases and 0 bases respectively, with 8 bases between them. CDR1 is MNHNY, CDR2 SVGAGI, per germline (reference sequence). The length of the CDR3 is 13 residues. The DNA for the CDR3 is TGTGCCGGGAGGAGCTCCTATAATTCACCCCTCCACTTT. Protein product: CAGRSSYNSPLHF.

The V gene is TRBV6-4, the J gene TRBJ1-1; TRBD1 might be the D (6 bases). Germline V lookup: CDR1 MRHNA, CDR2 SNTAGT. The CDR3 consists of 17 residues. Trimming shortened V by 0 bases and J by 6 bases, and 20 bases separated the two germline ends. CDR3 bases: TGTGCCAGCAGTGACTCGAGGGGACAAACCCTAGGAGCTGAAGCTTTCTTT. This codes for CASSDSRGQTLGAEAFF.